This entry concerns a single T cell receptor (beta chain). This sample is drawn from a study of T cell responses to AZD1222 COVID-19 vaccine. The CDR3 length is 13 residues. Deletions cut 2 bases from V and 4 bases from J, with 9 bases between. CDR1 and CDR2 (germline): SGHNT, YYREEE (reference sequence). Measured with immunoSEQ multiplex PCR; TCRdb has only the in-frame clones, and not every one. Of over 150,000 clones listed, roughly nine tenths are singletons. The TCR comes from an adult in good health. The V call is TRBV5-4, the J call TRBJ1-2; D possibly corresponds to TRBD1 (6 bases). Sequenced material: peripheral blood, taken on day 0 of MenACWY control vaccination. The CDR3 DNA is TGTGCCAGCAGCTTTCCAGGGGTCTATGGCTACACCTTC. Translated, it gives CASSFPGVYGYTF. Full variable domain (outside the CDR3, taken from reference TRBV5-4 and TRBJ1-2): ETGVTQSPTHLIKTRGQQVTLRCSSQSGHNTVSWYQQALGQGPQFIFQYYREEENGRGNFPPRFSGLQFPNYSSELNVNALELDDSALYLCASSFPGVYGYTFGSGTRLTVV.